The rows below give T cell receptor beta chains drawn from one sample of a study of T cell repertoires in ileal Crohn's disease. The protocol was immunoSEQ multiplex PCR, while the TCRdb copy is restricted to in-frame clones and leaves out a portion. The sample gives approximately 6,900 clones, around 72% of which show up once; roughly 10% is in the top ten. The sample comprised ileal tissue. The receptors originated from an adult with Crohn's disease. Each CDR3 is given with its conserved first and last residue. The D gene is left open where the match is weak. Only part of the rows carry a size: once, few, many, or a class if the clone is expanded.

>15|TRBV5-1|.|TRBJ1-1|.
CASSYSTALNTEAFF
TGCGCCAGCAGCTATTCCACAGCTTTGAACACTGAAGCTTTCTTT
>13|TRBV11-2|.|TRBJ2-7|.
CASSLVLQGHLYF
TGTGCCAGCAGCTTAGTTTTACAGGGACACTTGTACTTC
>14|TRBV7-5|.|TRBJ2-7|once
CARSFPGLDYEQYF
TGTGCCAGAAGCTTCCCGGGACTAGACTACGAGCAGTACTTC
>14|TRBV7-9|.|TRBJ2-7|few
CASSSADRTYEQYF
TGTGCCAGCAGCTCAGCGGACAGAACCTACGAGCAGTACTTC
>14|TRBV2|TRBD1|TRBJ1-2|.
CASSEDRGLYGYTF
TGTGCCAGCAGTGAGGACAGGGGTCTCTATGGCTACACCTTC
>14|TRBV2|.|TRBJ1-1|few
CASSEVARDTEAFF
TGTGCCAGCAGTGAAGTCGCCCGGGACACTGAAGCTTTCTTT
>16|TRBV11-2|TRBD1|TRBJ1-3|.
CASSFRTGQAGNTIYF
TGTGCCAGCAGCTTTCGGACAGGGCAAGCTGGAAACACCATATATTTT
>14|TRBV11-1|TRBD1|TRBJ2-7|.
CASSSRQGSNEQYF
TGTGCCAGCAGCTCCCGACAGGGGAGTAACGAGCAGTACTTC
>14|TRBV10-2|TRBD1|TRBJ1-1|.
CASSEDRGRTEAFF
TGCGCCAGCAGTGAGGACAGGGGGCGGACTGAAGCTTTCTTT
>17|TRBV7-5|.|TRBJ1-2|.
CARSRTDRDRGNWGYTF
TGTGCCAGAAGCAGAACTGACCGGGACAGGGGGAATTGGGGCTACACCTTC
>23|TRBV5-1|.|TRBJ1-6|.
CASSFRGRKDSGLRSSYNSPLHF
TGCGCCAGCAGCTTTAGGGGGAGAAAGGATTCAGGGTTAAGGAGCTCCTATAATTCACCCCTCCACTTT
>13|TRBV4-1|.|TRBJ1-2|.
CASSQRGGDGYTF
TGCGCCAGCAGCCAGCGTGGGGGGGATGGCTACACCTTC
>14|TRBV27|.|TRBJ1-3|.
CASRGLISGNTIYF
TGTGCCAGCAGAGGACTTATCTCTGGAAACACCATATATTTT
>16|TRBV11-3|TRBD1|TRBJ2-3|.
CASSSRPGQGADTQYF
TGTGCCAGCAGCTCACGTCCGGGACAGGGCGCAGATACGCAGTATTTT
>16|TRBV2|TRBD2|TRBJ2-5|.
CASSEATSGRKETQYF
TGTGCCAGCAGTGAGGCGACTAGCGGGAGGAAAGAGACCCAGTACTTC
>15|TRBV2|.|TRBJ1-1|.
CASSSLGIGNTEAFF
TGTGCCAGCAGCTCACTAGGGATCGGGAACACTGAAGCTTTCTTT
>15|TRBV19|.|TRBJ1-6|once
CASSLTEYYNSPLHF
TGTGCCAGTAGTTTGACAGAGTACTATAATTCACCCCTCCACTTT
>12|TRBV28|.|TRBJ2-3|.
CASRASTDTQYF
TGTGCCAGCAGAGCTAGCACAGATACGCAGTATTTT
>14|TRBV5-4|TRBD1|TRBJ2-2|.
CASSYYRGTGELFF
TGTGCCAGCAGCTATTACAGGGGGACCGGGGAGCTGTTTTTT
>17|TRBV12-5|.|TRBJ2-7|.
CASGLTRDTPTDHEQYF
TGTGCTAGTGGTTTAACCCGGGACACCCCCACTGATCACGAGCAGTACTTC
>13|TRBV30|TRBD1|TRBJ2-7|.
CAWSAGGPYEQYF
TGTGCCTGGAGTGCAGGGGGCCCTTACGAGCAGTACTTC
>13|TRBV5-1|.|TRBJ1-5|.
CASSKGGNQPQHF
TGCGCCAGCAGCAAAGGGGGCAATCAGCCCCAGCATTTT
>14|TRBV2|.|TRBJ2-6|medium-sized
CAREIRAGANVLTF
TGTGCCAGAGAGATCCGGGCTGGGGCCAACGTCCTGACTTTC
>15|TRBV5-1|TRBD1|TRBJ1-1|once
CASSLGTGINTEAFF
TGCGCCAGCAGCTTGGGGACAGGTATTAACACTGAAGCTTTCTTT
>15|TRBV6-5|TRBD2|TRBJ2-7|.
CASSYRGLAGGEQYF
TGTGCCAGCAGTTACCGGGGACTAGCGGGAGGGGAGCAGTACTTC
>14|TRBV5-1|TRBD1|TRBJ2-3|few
CASGQQGSTDTQYF
TGCGCCAGCGGACAACAGGGGAGCACAGATACGCAGTATTTT
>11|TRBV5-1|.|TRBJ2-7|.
CASSDFDEQYF
TGCGCCAGCAGCGACTTCGACGAGCAGTACTTC
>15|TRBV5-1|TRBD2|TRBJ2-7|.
CASSPDGTSVYEQYF
TGCGCCAGCAGCCCCGACGGGACTAGTGTTTACGAGCAGTACTTC
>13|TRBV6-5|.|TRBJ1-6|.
CASPPGRGSPLHF
TGTGCCAGCCCCCCAGGCCGGGGGTCACCCCTCCACTTT
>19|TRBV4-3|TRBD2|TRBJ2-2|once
CASSQGRRGSGRNTGELFF
TGCGCCAGCAGCCAAGGAAGGAGGGGGAGCGGGAGAAACACCGGGGAGCTGTTTTTT
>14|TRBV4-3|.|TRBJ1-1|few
CASSSSMGATEAFF
TGCGCCAGCAGTTCAAGCATGGGGGCCACTGAAGCTTTCTTT
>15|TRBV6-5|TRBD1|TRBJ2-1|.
CASKRQGASYNEQFF
TGTGCCAGCAAGAGACAGGGGGCGTCCTACAATGAGCAGTTCTTC
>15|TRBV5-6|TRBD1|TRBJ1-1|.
CASSLYGTGDTEAFF
TGTGCCAGCAGCTTATATGGGACAGGGGACACTGAAGCTTTCTTT
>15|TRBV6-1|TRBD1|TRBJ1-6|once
CASSPGTALNSPLHF
TGTGCCAGCAGTCCGGGGACAGCCCTTAATTCACCCCTCCACTTT
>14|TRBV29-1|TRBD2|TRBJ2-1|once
CSVAPRGVQREMFF
TGCAGCGTTGCCCCTCGAGGGGTGCAGCGGGAGATGTTCTTC
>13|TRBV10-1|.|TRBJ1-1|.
CASSAGGLLEAFF
TGCGCCAGCAGTGCGGGCGGACTACTTGAAGCTTTCTTT
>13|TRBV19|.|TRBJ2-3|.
CASSLALSDTQYF
TGTGCCAGTAGTCTCGCCCTATCAGATACGCAGTATTTT
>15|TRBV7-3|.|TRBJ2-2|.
CASSFASPDTGELFF
TGTGCCAGCAGCTTCGCTAGTCCCGACACCGGGGAGCTGTTTTTT
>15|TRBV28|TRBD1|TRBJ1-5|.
CASSSGQGIRKPQHF
TGTGCCAGCAGTTCGGGACAGGGGATCCGAAAGCCCCAGCATTTT
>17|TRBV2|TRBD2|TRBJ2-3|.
CASSEAPRAGYADTQYF
TGTGCCAGCAGTGAAGCGCCTCGAGCGGGATACGCAGATACGCAGTATTTT
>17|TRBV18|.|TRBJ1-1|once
CASSRGALGLLNTEAFF
TGTGCCAGCTCCCGTGGGGCCCTGGGCCTGTTGAACACTGAAGCTTTCTTT
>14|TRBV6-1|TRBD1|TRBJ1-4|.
CATNWDRDGEKLFF
TGTGCCACCAATTGGGACAGGGATGGCGAAAAACTGTTTTTT
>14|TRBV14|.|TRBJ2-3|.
CASSLLSSTDTQYF
TGTGCCAGCAGCCTTCTTTCTAGCACAGATACGCAGTATTTT
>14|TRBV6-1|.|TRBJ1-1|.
CASSEAQGNTEAFF
TGTGCCAGCAGTGAAGCTCAGGGAAACACTGAAGCTTTCTTT
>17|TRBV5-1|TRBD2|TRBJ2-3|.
CASSWSGGGGSTDTQYF
TGCGCCAGCAGCTGGTCGGGTGGCGGGGGGAGCACAGATACGCAGTATTTT
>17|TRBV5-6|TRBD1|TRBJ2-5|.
CASSLVGQGAQGETQYF
TGTGCCAGCAGCTTGGTAGGACAGGGGGCGCAGGGTGAGACCCAGTACTTC
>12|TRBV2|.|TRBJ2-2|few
CASSETAGELFF
TGTGCCAGCAGTGAGACAGCCGGGGAGCTGTTTTTT
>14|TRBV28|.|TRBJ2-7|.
CASTLKGVRYEQYF
TGTGCCAGCACCTTGAAGGGGGTGAGGTACGAGCAGTACTTC
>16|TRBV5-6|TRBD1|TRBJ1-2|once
CASSLLQGGTNYGYTF
TGTGCCAGCAGCTTACTCCAGGGGGGTACTAACTATGGCTACACCTTC
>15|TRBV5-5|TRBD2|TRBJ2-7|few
CASSYRGEDAYEQYF
TGTGCCAGCAGCTACCGGGGGGAGGACGCCTACGAGCAGTACTTC
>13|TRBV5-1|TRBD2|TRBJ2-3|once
CASGLRGDDTQYF
TGCGCCAGCGGCCTGCGGGGGGACGATACGCAGTATTTT
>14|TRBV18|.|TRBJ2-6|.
CASSSDSGANVLTF
TGTGCCAGCTCCAGCGATTCTGGGGCCAACGTCCTGACTTTC
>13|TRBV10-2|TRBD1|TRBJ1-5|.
CASRPTGDQPQHF
TGCGCCAGCAGACCTACAGGGGACCAGCCCCAGCATTTT
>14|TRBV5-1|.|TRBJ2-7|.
CASSPPSSSYEQYF
TGCGCCAGCAGCCCCCCCTCTAGCTCCTACGAGCAGTACTTC
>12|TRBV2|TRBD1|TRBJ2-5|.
CASRGQGETQYF
TGTGCCAGCAGGGGACAGGGAGAGACCCAGTACTTC
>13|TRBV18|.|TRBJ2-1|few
CASSRTQGDEQFF
TGTGCCAGCTCCCGGACCCAAGGGGATGAGCAGTTCTTC
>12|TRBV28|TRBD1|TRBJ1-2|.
CGATGGLRGYTF
TGTGGGGCGACAGGGGGCCTCCGGGGCTACACCTTC
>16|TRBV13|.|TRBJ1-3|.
CASSLRFHSAGNTIYF
TGTGCCAGCAGCCTCAGGTTTCACTCTGCCGGAAACACCATATATTTT
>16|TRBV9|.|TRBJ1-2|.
CASSVDTGGASDGYTF
TGTGCCAGCAGCGTAGACACTGGGGGGGCGTCGGATGGCTACACCTTC